These T cell receptor beta chains were read from a single sample in a study of blood T cell repertoires in COVID-19. The method was immunoSEQ multiplex PCR; TCRdb's version includes in-frame clones alone and lacks a portion of them. The table has under 200,000 clones, approximately 90% seen once; the top ten hold roughly 2.1%. Sequences were obtained from peripheral blood. The source is a man aged 18 to 35 with acute or convalescent COVID-19. The CDR3 runs from the conserved cysteine through the conserved F or W. D genes are given only for firm matches. Clone size is not always given. Where it is, it says once, few, many or a class for expanded clones.

TRBJ2-1 | - | - | TRBV5-1 | TGCGCCAGCAGCTTGGCGGGGGGCCTAAATGAGCAGTTCTTC | CASSLAGGLNEQFF
TRBJ2-2 | - | TRBD1 | TRBV4-1 | TGCGCCAGCAGCTACCTTGGCACAGGGGTAGCCGGGGAGCTGTTTTTT | CASSYLGTGVAGELFF
TRBJ2-2 | - | - | TRBV6-2/TRBV6-3 | TGTGCCAGCAGTTCGGTCGACTCCCCCGGGGAGCTGTTTTTT | CASSSVDSPGELFF
TRBJ2-3 | - | - | TRBV12-5 | TGTGCTAGTGGTTTGGTACAGTTCGTTGGCACAGATACGCAGTATTTT | CASGLVQFVGTDTQYF
TRBJ2-1 | - | - | TRBV6-5 | TGTGCCAGCAGCCGACTTGATGGCGCACATGAGCAGTTCTTC | CASSRLDGAHEQFF
TRBJ2-2 | - | - | TRBV10-3 | TGTGCCATCAGTGAGGTTCTTACCGGGGAGCTGTTTTTT | CAISEVLTGELFF
TRBJ1-5 | - | TRBD1 | TRBV7-6 | TGTGCCAGCAGCTACGGACAGGGGGCCGGTCAGCCCCAGCATTTT | CASSYGQGAGQPQHF
TRBJ2-5 | - | - | TRBV5-1 | TGCGCCAGCAGGGGACAAAAACACTTAGAAGAGACCCAGTACTTC | CASRGQKHLEETQYF
TRBJ2-1 | - | TRBD2 | TRBV11-2 | TGTGCCAGCAGCTTGGCTAGCGGGTCCTACAATGAGCAGTTCTTC | CASSLASGSYNEQFF
TRBJ1-5 | - | - | TRBV4-2 | TGTGCCAGCAGCCAGGGACAAAGCAATCAGCCCCAGCATTTT | CASSQGQSNQPQHF
TRBJ1-4 | - | TRBD1 | TRBV7-2 | TGTGCCAGCAGCTCCTCGGCAGGGGGTGAAAAACTGTTTTTT | CASSSSAGGEKLFF
TRBJ1-2 | once | TRBD1 | TRBV5-1 | TGCGCCAGCAGCTTGGACGGGACAGGGGTGAATGGCTACACCTTC | CASSLDGTGVNGYTF
TRBJ1-2 | - | - | TRBV27 | TGTGCCAGCAGTTCCGGCCCCAGGGGTGGCTACACCTTC | CASSSGPRGGYTF
TRBJ1-2 | - | TRBD1 | TRBV29-1 | TGCAGCGTTGAGAGGGACAGATCCTATGGCTACACCTTC | CSVERDRSYGYTF
TRBJ1-1 | - | TRBD1 | TRBV6-5 | TGTGCCAGCCGGGACAGCCGGGTAACTGAAGCTTTCTTT | CASRDSRVTEAFF
TRBJ2-1 | - | - | TRBV15 | TGTGCCACCAGCAAAACAGGGTGGTCCTACAATGAGCAGTTCTTC | CATSKTGWSYNEQFF
TRBJ2-1 | - | - | TRBV9 | TGTGCCAGCAGCGTAGGAGGAGGCTCGAGCTCCTACAATGAGCAGTTCTTC | CASSVGGGSSSYNEQFF
TRBJ2-1 | - | TRBD1 | TRBV2 | TGTGCCAGTGCCCCCCGGGACAGCCGGTACAATGAGCAGTTCTTC | CASAPRDSRYNEQFF
TRBJ2-2 | - | - | TRBV29-1 | TGCAGCGGTGGTACAGCGAACACCGGGGAGCTGTTTTTT | CSGGTANTGELFF
TRBJ2-1 | - | TRBD1 | TRBV6-5 | TGTGCCCGAAAAGGACAGGGCATGAATGAGCAGTTCTTC | CARKGQGMNEQFF
TRBJ1-2 | - | TRBD1 | TRBV7-9 | TGTGCCAGCAGCTTACCCGGACAGGGGGCCCCCTATGGCTACACCTTC | CASSLPGQGAPYGYTF
TRBJ2-1 | - | - | TRBV9 | TGTGCCAGCCAGCGAGGACGGGGTCGGTGGGACAATGAGCAGTTCTTC | CASQRGRGRWDNEQFF
TRBJ2-1 | once | TRBD2 | TRBV6-5 | TGTGCCAGCAGTTACGAGGTTAGCGGGGCGGGAGAGCAGTTCTTC | CASSYEVSGAGEQFF
TRBJ2-3 | - | TRBD2 | TRBV3-1/TRBV3-2 | TGTGCCAGCAGCCAAGAAGGGCGGGAGGACACAGATACGCAGTATTTT | CASSQEGREDTDTQYF
TRBJ2-2 | - | - | TRBV3-1/TRBV3-2 | TGTGCCAGCAGCCAAGCGGGACTTCTAAACACCGGGGAGCTGTTTTTT | CASSQAGLLNTGELFF
TRBJ1-1 | - | - | TRBV6-5 | TGTGCCAGCGAGGGTGATAACACTGAAGCTTTCTTT | CASEGDNTEAFF
TRBJ2-7 | few | TRBD1 | TRBV7-9 | TGTGCCAGCAGCCCGCGGGACAGGGCCTACGAGCAGTACTTC | CASSPRDRAYEQYF
TRBJ1-5 | - | - | TRBV5-8 | TGTGCCAGCAGCTTGGAACAGGGTACACAGCCCCAGCATTTT | CASSLEQGTQPQHF
TRBJ1-1 | once | - | TRBV3-1/TRBV3-2 | TGTGCCAGCAGCCATGGGGAGACTGAAGCTTTCTTT | CASSHGETEAFF
TRBJ2-7 | - | - | TRBV19 | TGTGCCAGTAGTATACACCCGGACACCTTTGAGCAGTACTTC | CASSIHPDTFEQYF
TRBJ1-2 | - | - | TRBV5-1 | TGCGCCAGCAGCTTGGAGGGGGGGAAGAGCTATGGCTACACCTTC | CASSLEGGKSYGYTF
TRBJ2-5 | - | - | TRBV24-1 | TGTGCCACCAGTGATTTCGAACAGGGAAAAGAGACCCAGTACTTC | CATSDFEQGKETQYF
TRBJ2-6 | - | TRBD1 | TRBV3-1/TRBV3-2 | TGTGCCAGCAGTCCGACAGGGTTTAGCTCTGGGGCCAACGTCCTGACTTTC | CASSPTGFSSGANVLTF
TRBJ1-1 | - | - | TRBV27 | TGTGCCAGCAGTTTCGTTGCAGGGGAAGCTTTCTTT | CASSFVAGEAFF
TRBJ1-6 | once | - | TRBV11-2 | TGTGCCAGCAGCTTAGGGCGGGCAGGGGAAAATTCACCCCTCCACTTT | CASSLGRAGENSPLHF
TRBJ2-1 | - | TRBD2 | TRBV27 | TGTGCCAGCAGTCCCCTAGCGGGAGCGACCTATGAGCAGTTCTTC | CASSPLAGATYEQFF
TRBJ1-2 | once | - | TRBV6-5 | TGTGCCAGCCTCCGGGGGTTTAATGGCTACACCTTC | CASLRGFNGYTF